The present T cell receptor beta chain was sequenced within a study of metastatic and nonmetastatic thyroid tumors. Study in general: Samples came from malignant and benign thyroid patients, and repertoires were compared across blood and tumor or nodule tissue.

J gave up 4 bases and V 5 bases, and 6 bases lay outside the gene matches. The CDR3 contains 16 residues. Per germline, CDR1 SGHTA and CDR2 FQGNSA. Original analysis: The study took CDR3 differences across clinicopathological groups and made a distant-metastasis classifier for papillary thyroid cancer from them. MiXCR was used by TCRdb to re-call the PCR reads. TCRdb, rather than the study authors, made the V and J calls. Of approximately 15,000 clones in the sample, under 30% are singletons; the top ten hold over 6%. This clone was recorded at least ten times. No patient had received any treatment before thyroid surgery.

The sequenced material came from adjacent normal tissue. This chain uses TRBV7-2 with TRBJ2-3; 13 bases line up with TRBD2. This receptor was taken from a female donor with papillary thyroid cancer or a benign thyroid nodule (not recorded which). Some clones in this sample may be carry-over from other donors' samples. The CDR3 sequence is CASSVTSGRAPDTQYF. The CDR3 bases are TGTGCCAGCAGCGTCACTAGCGGGAGGGCCCCAGATACGCAGTATTTT.